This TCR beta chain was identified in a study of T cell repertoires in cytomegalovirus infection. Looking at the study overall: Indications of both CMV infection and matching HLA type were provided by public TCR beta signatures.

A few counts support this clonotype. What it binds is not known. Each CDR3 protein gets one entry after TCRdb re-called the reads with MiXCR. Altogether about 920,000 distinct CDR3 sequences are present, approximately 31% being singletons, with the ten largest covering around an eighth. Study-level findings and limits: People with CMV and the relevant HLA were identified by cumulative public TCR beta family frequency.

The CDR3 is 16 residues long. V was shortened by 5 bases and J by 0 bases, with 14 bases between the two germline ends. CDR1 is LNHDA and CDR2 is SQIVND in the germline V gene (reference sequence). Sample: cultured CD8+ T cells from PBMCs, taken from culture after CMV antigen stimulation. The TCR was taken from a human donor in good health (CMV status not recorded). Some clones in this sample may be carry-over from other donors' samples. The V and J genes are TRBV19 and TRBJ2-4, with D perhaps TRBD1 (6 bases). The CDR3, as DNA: TGTGCCAGTAGTTATCCGGACAGTTTAGCCAAAAACATTCAGTACTTC. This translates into CASSYPDSLAKNIQYF.